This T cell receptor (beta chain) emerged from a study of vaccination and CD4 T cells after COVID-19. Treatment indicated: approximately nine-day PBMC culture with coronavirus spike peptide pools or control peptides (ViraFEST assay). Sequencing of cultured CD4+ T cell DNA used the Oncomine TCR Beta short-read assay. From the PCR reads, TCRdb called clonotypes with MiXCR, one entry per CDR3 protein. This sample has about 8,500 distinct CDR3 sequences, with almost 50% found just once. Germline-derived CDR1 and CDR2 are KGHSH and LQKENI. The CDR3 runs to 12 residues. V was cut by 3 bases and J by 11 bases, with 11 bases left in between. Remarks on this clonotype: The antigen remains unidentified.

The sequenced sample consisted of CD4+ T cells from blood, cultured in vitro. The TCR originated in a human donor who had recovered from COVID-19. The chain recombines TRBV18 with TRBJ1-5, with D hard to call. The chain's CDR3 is CASSPGSPAQHF. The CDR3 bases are TGTGCCAGCTCACCGGGAAGTCCAGCCCAGCATTTT.